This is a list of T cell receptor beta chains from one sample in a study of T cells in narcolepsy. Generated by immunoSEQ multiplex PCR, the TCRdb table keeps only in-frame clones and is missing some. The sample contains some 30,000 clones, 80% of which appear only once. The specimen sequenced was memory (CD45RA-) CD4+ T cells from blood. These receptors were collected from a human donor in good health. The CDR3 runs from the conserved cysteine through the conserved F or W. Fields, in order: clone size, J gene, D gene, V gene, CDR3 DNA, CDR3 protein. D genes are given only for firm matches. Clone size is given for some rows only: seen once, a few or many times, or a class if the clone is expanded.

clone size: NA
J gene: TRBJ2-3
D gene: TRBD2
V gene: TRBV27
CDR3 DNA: TGTGCCAGCAGTCAAGGGACTAGCGGGACCACAGATACGCAGTATTTT
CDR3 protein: CASSQGTSGTTDTQYF

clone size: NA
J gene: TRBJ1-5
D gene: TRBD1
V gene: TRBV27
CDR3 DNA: TGTGCCAGCAGTTCAGGACAGGGCAATCAGCCCCAGCATTTT
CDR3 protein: CASSSGQGNQPQHF

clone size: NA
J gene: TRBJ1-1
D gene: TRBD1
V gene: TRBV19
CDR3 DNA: TGTGCCAGTAGTACCATAGCCGGGACAGGGGGACCCAGGGGGACTGAAGCTTTCTTT
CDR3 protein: CASSTIAGTGGPRGTEAFF

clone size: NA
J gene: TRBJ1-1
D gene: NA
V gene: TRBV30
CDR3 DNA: TGTGCCTGGAGTGTATGGTCGCGGGCGGGACCTGAAGCTTTCTTT
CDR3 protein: CAWSVWSRAGPEAFF

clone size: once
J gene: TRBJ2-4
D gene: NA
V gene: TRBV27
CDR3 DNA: TGTGCCAGCAGTTTACGACGGGCTAGCGATCTAGCCAAAAACATTCAGTACTTC
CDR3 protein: CASSLRRASDLAKNIQYF

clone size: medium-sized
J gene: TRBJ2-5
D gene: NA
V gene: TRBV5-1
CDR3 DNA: TGCGCCAGCAGCTTGGAATGGGGGTACCAAGAGACCCAGTACTTC
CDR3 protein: CASSLEWGYQETQYF

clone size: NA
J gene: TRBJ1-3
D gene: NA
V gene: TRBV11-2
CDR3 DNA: TGTGCCAGCAGCTTTGGGGAGTCTGGAAACACCATATATTTT
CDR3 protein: CASSFGESGNTIYF

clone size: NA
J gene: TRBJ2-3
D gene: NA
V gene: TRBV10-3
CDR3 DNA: TGTGCCATCAATGGGGACCCCAGCACAGATACGCAGTATTTT
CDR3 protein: CAINGDPSTDTQYF

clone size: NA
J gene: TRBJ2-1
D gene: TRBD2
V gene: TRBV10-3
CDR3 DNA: TGTGCCATCAGCACTGCACTAGCGGGCTCCTACAATGAGCAGTTCTTC
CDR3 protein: CAISTALAGSYNEQFF

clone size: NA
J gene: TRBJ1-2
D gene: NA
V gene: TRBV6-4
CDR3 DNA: TGTGCCAGCAGTGACTACGGGGGAGGCTACACCTTC
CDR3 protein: CASSDYGGGYTF

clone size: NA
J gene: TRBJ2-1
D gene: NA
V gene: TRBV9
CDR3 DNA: TGTGCCAGCAGCGTAAACCTAGGAAATGAGCAGTTCTTC
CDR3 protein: CASSVNLGNEQFF

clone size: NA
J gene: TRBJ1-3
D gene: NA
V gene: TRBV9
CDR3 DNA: TGTGCCAGCAGCCCCGAGGTTGGGGGGCGAGGAAACACCATATATTTT
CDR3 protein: CASSPEVGGRGNTIYF

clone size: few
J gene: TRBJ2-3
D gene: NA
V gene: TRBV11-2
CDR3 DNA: TGTGCCAGCAGCTTAAGGGGTCAGGCCACAGATACGCAGTATTTT
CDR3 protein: CASSLRGQATDTQYF

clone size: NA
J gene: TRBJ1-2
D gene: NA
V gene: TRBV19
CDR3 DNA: TGTGCCAGTAGTATGCTAAACTATGGCTACACCTTC
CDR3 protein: CASSMLNYGYTF

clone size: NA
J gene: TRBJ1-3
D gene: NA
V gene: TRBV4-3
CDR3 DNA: TGCGCCAGCAGCCAGGCAGCCTGGGGCTCTGGAAACACCATATATTTT
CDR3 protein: CASSQAAWGSGNTIYF

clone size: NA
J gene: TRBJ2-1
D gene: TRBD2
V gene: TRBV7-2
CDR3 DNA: TGTGCCAGCAGCGTAACCTGGGACTACCCGTCTTTCGAGCAGTTCTTC
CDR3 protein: CASSVTWDYPSFEQFF

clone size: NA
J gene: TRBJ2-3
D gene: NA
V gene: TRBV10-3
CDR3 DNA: TGTGCCATCAGTGGGGGGGACAGCCAGTTAGATACGCAGTATTTT
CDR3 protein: CAISGGDSQLDTQYF